This T cell receptor beta chain was identified in a study of blood T cell repertoires in COVID-19. The CDR3 runs to 15 residues. CDR1 is SSHAT and CDR2 is FNYEAQ in the germline V gene (reference sequence). A single count supports this clone. An end of the junction differs from the germline gene, which may be a read error. Clones were sequenced by immunoSEQ multiplex PCR, and TCRdb holds only the in-frame ones, with some missing. The data show about 150,000 clones, approximately 80% seen once. V usage is TRBV7-7 and J usage is TRBJ2-1, with 16 positions matching TRBD2. The clonotype was recovered from a woman of 80 years or more with acute or convalescent COVID-19. Specimen: peripheral blood. For the CDR3, the DNA is TGTGCTAGCAGCCTAGGGACTAGCGGGAGGGATGAGCAGTTCTTC. It specifies CASSLGTSGRDEQFF.